The present entry profiles one T cell receptor beta chain with its context. The CDR3 length is 13 residues. The V end was cut by 2 bases, the J end by 2 bases, with 7 bases between. Germline CDR1 reads SGHRS; CDR2 reads YFSETQ. This sample is drawn from a study of patients and donors after allogeneic stem cell transplantation. TCRdb reprocessed the RT-PCR reads via MiXCR and lists one record per CDR3 protein. The data hold 150,000 to 250,000 distinct CDR3 sequences, with roughly two fifths observed a single time. The sequence was obtained from a human donor who was either an allogeneic HSCT recipient or a stem cell or donor lymphocyte infusion donor (not recorded which). It is not recorded whose cells these are; they may come from a transplant donor. This rearrangement joins TRBV5-1 to TRBJ1-1; D not certain. The material sequenced was blood, either unsorted or a sorted T cell fraction (not recorded which). CDR3 nucleotide sequence: TGCGCCAGCAGCTTTATCCTTAACACTGAAGCTTTCTTT. Residues: CASSFILNTEAFF. Full variable domain (rest looked up from reference TRBV5-1 and TRBJ1-1): KAGVTQTPRYLIKTRGQQVTLSCSPISGHRSVSWYQQTPGQGLQFLFEYFSETQRNKGNFPGRFSGRQFSNSRSEMNVSTLELGDSALYLCASSFILNTEAFFGQGTRLTVV.